This TCR beta chain was identified during a study of blood T cells in healthy people across ages. Study background: With template switching, about one barcoded beta molecule was captured per two T cells.

This clonotype turned up a few times. For the second PCR, which ran for about 6 to 11 cycles, a sample-barcoded 5' primer and a J-beta primer mix were used. TCRdb re-analysed the 5' RACE reads in MiXCR, keeping a single row per CDR3 protein. The table lists about 1,500,000 distinct CDR3 sequences, about 28% of them singletons. V lost 5 bases and J 3 bases, leaving 23 bases between the germline ends. The CDR3 loop spans 17 amino acids. Per the germline V gene, CDR1 is MNHEY and CDR2 is SMNVEV (reference sequence). The chain carries TRBV27 and TRBJ2-7; the D call may be TRBD1 or TRBD2 (5 bases each). The source is a woman between 25 and 40 years old in good health. Sequences were obtained from blood. CDR3: CASSPIPLRDRLYEQYF. CDR3 sequence (DNA): TGTGCCAGCAGTCCCATTCCCCTCAGGGACCGTCTCTACGAGCAGTACTTC.